The text below deals with one TCR beta chain. TCRdb's table, derived via immunoSEQ multiplex PCR, lists solely in-frame clones and lacks some. The data hold over 80,000 clones, with approximately 96% observed a single time. The data derive from a study of technical replicates of blood from a few donors. The CDR3 has 16 residues. CDR1 is LGHNA, CDR2 YSLEER, per germline. V shed 1 base, J shed 4 bases, and the junction held 6 bases outside the gene matches. The sequence was obtained from a human donor in good health. V usage is TRBV4-3 and J usage is TRBJ2-5; 10 bases line up with TRBD1. The sample was T cells isolated from PBMCs. This CDR3 is CASSQVWGQGRETQYF. The CDR3 nucleotides are TGCGCCAGCAGCCAAGTTTGGGGACAGGGGAGAGAGACCCAGTACTTC.